The clone carrying this T cell receptor beta chain has just a few counts. This sample stems from a study of cytomegalovirus exposure and HLA in healthy donors. A multiplex PCR was run with 60 Vbeta primers and 13 Jbeta primers. In the original analysis: Among the unique TCR beta chains that a later analysis counted, some 73 million in all, roughly 11 million were shared. Using immunoSEQ multiplex PCR, the repertoire was profiled, and TCRdb retains in-frame clones only, with some absent. The V and J calls and the clone size are those of that table, but D and trimming were determined from the DNA. The table has about 210,000 clones, about 86% seen once. Germline values: CDR1 MNHNS, CDR2 SASEGT. CDR3 length: 17 residues. Trimming shortened V by 0 bases and J by 4 bases, and 15 bases separated the two germline ends.

The chain carries TRBV6-1 and TRBJ2-2; possibly TRBD2 for D (5 bases). The sequence came from a woman aged 25 to 39 in good health and CMV-seronegative. Material: PBMCs. CDR3 DNA: TGTGCCAGCAGTGAAGCGAGGCCCGGGGTGCGCACCGGGGAGCTGTTTTTT. It translates to CASSEARPGVRTGELFF.